These 23 T cell receptor beta chains originate from one sample sequenced in a study of shared clonotypes between healthy human individuals. Sequencing was performed with immunoSEQ multiplex PCR; in TCRdb, only in-frame clones are kept and a portion is missing. The sample yields approximately 510,000 clones, 79% seen once. Sequenced input: PBMCs. The receptor set was obtained from a middle-aged woman in good health. Some clones in this sample may be carry-over from other donors' samples.

V usage is TRBV5-4 and J usage is TRBJ1-1; D is possibly TRBD1 (6 bases). V shed 4 bases and J shed 1 base, with 14 bases lying between them. From germline, CDR1 is SGHNT and CDR2 YYREEE (reference sequence). The CDR3 sequence is 15 residues long. CDR3 nucleotides: TGTGCCAGCAGCCTAGGGAAGGGACAGAACACTGAAGCTTTCTTT. Translated, it gives CASSLGKGQNTEAFF.

The V and J genes are TRBV2 and TRBJ2-3, with 9 bases lining up with TRBD2. Germline V gene sequence: CDR1 SNHLY, CDR2 FYNNEI. The CDR3 is 17 amino acids. V shed 6 bases and J 2 bases; nucleotides not matched to a gene: 12. CDR3 residues: CASRAKRASGTTDTQYF. The CDR3 DNA reads as TGTGCCAGCAGAGCCAAGAGGGCTAGCGGGACCACAGATACGCAGTATTTT.

The chain links TRBV11-3 to TRBJ2-2; tentative D call: TRBD2 (7 bases). CDR1 is SGHNT and CDR2 is YENEEA in the germline V gene. Trimming left V 4 bases short and J 2 bases short, with 14 bases between. The CDR3 consists of 16 residues. CDR3 residues: CASSSRGGRNTGELFF. Here the CDR3 DNA reads TGTGCCAGCAGCTCCCGCGGGGGCCGTAACACCGGGGAGCTGTTTTTT.

The chain is built from TRBV7-2 and TRBJ2-6; 8 positions match TRBD2. Germline lookup yields CDR1 SGHTA and CDR2 FQGNSA. The CDR3 is 18 residues long. Trimming took 5 bases from V and 0 from J; bases not matched to a gene: 9. The DNA for the CDR3 is TGTGCCAGCAGCCCGCCTCTAGCGGGTATCTCTGGGGCCAACGTCCTGACTTTC. It codes for CASSPPLAGISGANVLTF.

The chain links TRBV15 to TRBJ2-1; the match to TRBD1 covers 10 bases. The ends lost 3 bases at V and 3 bases at J; junction bases unmatched: 8. Per the germline V gene, CDR1 is LNHNV and CDR2 is YYDKDF (reference sequence). The CDR3 sequence is 17 residues long. This CDR3 reads CATSSPGTGANYNEQFF. The DNA of the CDR3 is TGTGCCACCAGCAGTCCCGGGACAGGGGCGAACTACAATGAGCAGTTCTTC.

A note on this clone: The sample holds other DNA sequences that translate to the same CDR3. DNA for the CDR3: TGCGCCAGCAGCTCGGACACGGCCAGCGGCTACACCTTC. It yields the protein CASSSDTASGYTF. The rearrangement joins TRBV5-1 to TRBJ1-2, with D tentatively TRBD1 (5 bases). The CDR3 is made up of 13 amino acids. V lost 3 bases and J lost 8, with 14 bases in between. Germline values: CDR1 SGHRS, CDR2 YFSETQ.

This chain connects TRBV5-8 to TRBJ2-1, with a weak D call TRBD1 (5 bases). Germline CDR1 SGHTS, CDR2 YDEGEE. The V and J ends lost 0 bases and 1 base respectively, with 5 bases between them. This CDR3 has 14 residues. The CDR3 nucleotides read TGTGCCAGCAGCTTGGCAGGGTCCTACAATGAGCAGTTCTTC. Translation: CASSLAGSYNEQFF.

The V call is TRBV18, the J call TRBJ2-7; no clear D gene. Trimming took 1 base from V and 5 from J, leaving 6 bases between them. Germline V gene sequence: CDR1 KGHSH, CDR2 LQKENI. This CDR3 region has 12 residues. As DNA, the CDR3 is TGTGCCAGCTCACCACTGTCGGACGAGCAGTACTTC. Protein product: CASSPLSDEQYF.

The V gene is TRBV7-9, the J gene TRBJ1-4; TRBD1 aligns across 7 bases. J gave up 7 bases and V 2 bases, and 7 bases lay outside the gene matches. This CDR3 is built from 15 residues. Germline CDR1 is SEHNR and CDR2 is FQNEAQ (reference sequence). In DNA, the CDR3 is TGTGCCAGCAGCTTACTGCAGGGGGGATTTGAAAAACTGTTTTTT. Amino acids: CASSLLQGGFEKLFF.

The chain uses TRBV9 and TRBJ2-5; 7 bases are shared with TRBD1. The germline CDR1 and CDR2 sequences are SGDLS and YYNGEE. V was clipped by 4 bases and J by 2 bases; unmatched bases: 8. The CDR3 is made up of 15 amino acids. In DNA, the CDR3 is TGTGCCAGCAGCCCACCGACAGGGCGACAAGAGACCCAGTACTTC. Residues: CASSPPTGRQETQYF. The full variable domain, in which reference TRBV9 and TRBJ2-5 provide the parts outside the CDR3, is DSGVTQTPKHLITATGQRVTLRCSPRSGDLSVYWYQQSLDQGLQFLIQYYNGEERAKGNILERFSAQQFPDLHSELNLSSLELGDSALYFCASSPPTGRQETQYFGPGTRLLVL.

This clone was counted ten times or more. The J gene is TRBJ2-2, the V gene TRBV6-4; 11 bases agree with TRBD2. Germline V gene lookup returns CDR1 MRHNA and CDR2 SNTAGT. J lost 5 bases, V lost 4 bases, and 0 bases had no gene match. This CDR3 contains 14 residues. For the CDR3, the DNA is TGTGCCAGCAGTGTAGCGGGAGGGACCGGGGAGCTGTTTTTT. Amino acid sequence: CASSVAGGTGELFF.

The J gene is TRBJ2-1, the V gene TRBV6-6; D possibly corresponds to TRBD2 (6 bases). V was pared by 2 bases and J by 5 bases, with 13 bases between. Looked up from germline, CDR1 is MNHNY and CDR2 is SVGAGI (reference sequence). The CDR3 is 15 residues long. The CDR3 spells CASSYGGSANNEQFF. Here the CDR3 DNA reads TGTGCCAGCAGTTACGGGGGGAGTGCAAACAATGAGCAGTTCTTC.

This clone appeared once. This chain links TRBV5-8 with TRBJ2-7; D gene unclear. With 6 bases removed from V and 3 bases from J, the gap between germline ends came to 19 bases. This CDR3 contains 15 residues. Germline V gene lookup returns CDR1 SGHTS and CDR2 YDEGEE. The CDR3 loop reads CASTSSGPKFYEQYF. CDR3 nucleotide sequence: TGTGCCAGCACCTCGAGTGGGCCGAAGTTCTACGAGCAGTACTTC.

In its sample, this clone was seen once. The genes are TRBV7-8 and TRBJ2-7, with TRBD2 as a possible D gene (5 bases). Per the germline V gene, CDR1 is SGHVS and CDR2 is FQNEAQ. There are 17 residues in the CDR3. V dropped 4 bases and J dropped 0 bases, with 19 bases sitting between them. The CDR3 loop is CASSYGREIPSSYEQYF. Here the CDR3 DNA reads TGTGCCAGCAGCTACGGACGGGAAATCCCGAGCTCCTACGAGCAGTACTTC.

The rearrangement joins TRBV6-5 to TRBJ1-1, with TRBD1 matching over 7 bases. V shed 2 bases and J 10 bases; nucleotides not matched to a gene: 7. The CDR3 sequence is 13 residues long. Germline assignment: CDR1 MNHEY and CDR2 SVGAGI. CDR3 bases: TGTGCCAGCAGTTACGAAAGGGGGCGGAGAGCTTTCTTT. It codes for CASSYERGRRAFF.

The rearrangement joins TRBV29-1 to TRBJ2-3, with TRBD2 identical over 14 bases. V was clipped by 6 bases and J by 5 bases; unmatched bases: 1. The CDR3 totals 13 residues. Germline V lookup: CDR1 SQVTM, CDR2 ANQGSEA. The CDR3 DNA is TGCAGCGTAGGGACTAGCGGGAGAGATACGCAGTATTTT. Translated, it gives CSVGTSGRDTQYF.

The CDR3 loop reads CSVGNSAPGNTIYF. CDR3 sequence (DNA): TGCAGCGTTGGAAACAGCGCTCCTGGAAACACCATATATTTT. The V call is TRBV29-1, the J call TRBJ1-3; unclear D gene. Germline CDR1 SQVTM, CDR2 ANQGSEA. V was clipped by 4 bases and J by 2 bases, with 12 bases between them. The length of the CDR3 is 14 residues.

The V and J genes are TRBV7-3 and TRBJ1-5; 8 bases align to TRBD1. The ends lost 4 bases at V and 1 base at J; junction bases unmatched: 15. Germline V gene data show CDR1 as SGHTA and CDR2 as FQGTGA. CDR3 length: 19 amino acids. The CDR3 nucleotides read TGTGCCAGCAGCTCTCAGACAGGGGATCCCATCCGCAGCAATCAGCCCCAGCATTTT. It is translated as CASSSQTGDPIRSNQPQHF.

The V and J genes are TRBV28 and TRBJ2-1; TRBD1 matches 9 bases. Germline assignment: CDR1 MDHEN and CDR2 SYDVKM. The CDR3 sequence is 18 residues long. The J segment lost 3 bases and the V segment lost 6 bases, leaving 15 bases of the junction unmatched. For the CDR3, the DNA is TGTGCCAGCAGGGTAACGACAGGGGGGGGTTCCGGCTACAATGAGCAGTTCTTC. Translation: CASRVTTGGGSGYNEQFF.

The chain uses TRBV2 and TRBJ1-5; D gene unclear. There are 14 residues in the CDR3. Per germline, CDR1 SNHLY and CDR2 FYNNEI. Trimming removed 3 bases from V and 0 bases from J, with 6 bases in between. CDR3 DNA: TGTGCCAGCAGTGAGTTGGATAGCAATCAGCCCCAGCATTTT. Protein: CASSELDSNQPQHF. Based on the CDR3 plus reference TRBV2 and TRBJ1-5, the full variable domain is EPEVTQTPSHQVTQMGQEVILRCVPISNHLYFYWYRQILGQKVEFLVSFYNNEISEKSEIFDDQFSVERPDGSNFTLKIRSTKLEDSAMYFCASSELDSNQPQHFGDGTRLSIL.

The chain couples TRBV11-2 to TRBJ1-1; TRBD1 is a possible D gene (5 bases). Trimming took off 0 bases at V and 2 bases at J, with 13 bases between the two ends. The CDR3 sequence is 16 residues long. Germline loops: CDR1 SGHAT, CDR2 FQNNGV. The CDR3 reads CASSLDGGLANTEAFF. The DNA of the CDR3 is TGTGCCAGCAGCTTAGATGGGGGTTTGGCTAACACTGAAGCTTTCTTT.

This chain joins TRBV11-2 and TRBJ1-3; D is ambiguous. Deletions cut 0 bases from V and 0 bases from J, with 6 bases between. The CDR3 extends over 15 amino acids. Germline V lookup: CDR1 SGHAT, CDR2 FQNNGV. The CDR3 region is CASSLERSSGNTIYF. CDR3 sequence (DNA): TGTGCCAGCAGCTTAGAACGGTCCTCTGGAAACACCATATATTTT. Variable domain in full (rest from reference TRBV11-2 and TRBJ1-3): EAGVAQSPRYKIIEKRQSVAFWCNPISGHATLYWYQQILGQGPKLLIQFQNNGVVDDSQLPKDRFSAERLKGVDSTLKIQPAKLEDSAVYLCASSLERSSGNTIYFGEGSWLTVV.

This chain joins TRBV29-1 and TRBJ2-7; TRBD1 matches at 9 bases. The CDR3 contains 14 residues. CDR1 and CDR2 from the germline V gene are SQVTM and ANQGSEA. The ends lost 6 bases at V and 6 bases at J; junction bases unmatched: 12. The CDR3 region has the DNA TGCAGCGTCCGGACAGGGGAATTGTGGGGCGAGCAGTACTTC. Its translation: CSVRTGELWGEQYF.